The sequence of this T cell receptor (beta chain) was determined in a study of blood T cell repertoires in COVID-19. On the study more broadly: COVID-19 samples collected from the United States, Italy and Spain covered acute and convalescent phases. T cells, B-cell-depleted T cells, or PBMCs supplied cDNA or gDNA.

Study processing details: Reference gene primer amplification gave estimated nucleated cell counts. TCRdb's table, derived via immunoSEQ multiplex PCR, lists solely in-frame clones and lacks some. V and J calls plus clone size are reproduced from that table; the DNA served to infer D and trimming. The repertoire holds about 100,000 clones, with approximately 80% as singletons. This CDR3 comprises 12 residues. Germline CDR1 and CDR2: SQVTM and ANQGSEA. With 5 bases removed from V and 3 bases from J, the gap between germline ends came to 10 bases. The sample holds a few counts of this clone. The chain employs TRBV29-1 and TRBJ1-1; D call uncertain. The TCR sequence derives from a woman aged 70-85 years with acute or convalescent COVID-19. The sample was peripheral blood. The CDR3 sequence is CSVSPLDTEAFF. The CDR3, as DNA: TGCAGCGTTTCCCCCCTTGACACTGAAGCTTTCTTT.